These 21 T cell receptor beta chains share one sample of origin, sequenced in a study of blood T cell repertoires in COVID-19. The data were produced by immunoSEQ multiplex PCR, yet TCRdb's version contains in-frame clones alone and is incomplete. The sample consists of some 180,000 clones, approximately 89% of them appearing once. The specimen sequenced was peripheral blood. Every receptor here comes from a woman aged 60-75 years with acute or convalescent COVID-19.

The genes are TRBV19 and TRBJ2-2, with TRBD2 matching over 8 bases. Germline trimming cut 3 bases from V and 5 bases from J; bases unmatched to any gene: 5. The CDR3 sequence is 15 residues long. From germline, CDR1 is LNHDA and CDR2 SQIVND (reference sequence). The CDR3 region is CASSIIAGRTGELFF. For the CDR3, the DNA is TGTGCCAGTAGTATCATAGCGGGACGAACCGGGGAGCTGTTTTTT.

The chain joins TRBV12-3 or TRBV12-4 to TRBJ1-1; a weak D match, TRBD1 (6 bases). Trimming cost V 5 bases and J 10 bases, with 14 bases left between them. This CDR3 is 12 amino acids long. In nucleotides, the CDR3 is TGTGCCAGCAGTCAGGGGCTCCGGCCAGCTTTCTTT. This gives the protein CASSQGLRPAFF.

This clone was recorded a few times. V and J are TRBV7-9 and TRBJ2-1; 9 nucleotides agree with TRBD2. V was pared by 2 bases and J by 16 bases, with 6 bases of the junction left unmatched. In germline, CDR1 is SEHNR, CDR2 FQNEAQ (reference sequence). This CDR3 has 12 amino acids. The CDR3 is CASSLTSGPPFF. In nucleotides, the CDR3 is TGTGCCAGCAGCTTAACTAGCGGGCCCCCCTTCTTC.

The V call is TRBV2, the J call TRBJ2-3, with 10 bases matching TRBD2. Trimming removed 3 bases from V and 3 bases from J; junction bases left unmatched: 3. The CDR3 extends over 15 amino acids. CDR1 and CDR2 from the germline V gene are SNHLY and FYNNEI. The CDR3 sequence: CASSESAGGTDTQYF. The CDR3 nucleotides are TGTGCCAGCAGTGAGTCAGCGGGAGGGACAGATACGCAGTATTTT.

The chain combines TRBV3-1 (or the pseudogene TRBV3-2) with TRBJ2-1; D remains unclear. Trimming removed 2 bases from V and 7 bases from J, with 9 bases in between. This CDR3 has 13 residues. Germline-derived CDR1 and CDR2 are LGHDT and YNNKEL (reference sequence). CDR3 protein: CASSQKQSNEQFF. DNA for the CDR3: TGTGCCAGCAGCCAAAAACAGTCTAATGAGCAGTTCTTC.

This chain joins TRBV15 and TRBJ2-1, with 8 nucleotides matching TRBD2. The junction had 9 bases not matched to a gene; V was cut back by 0 bases and J by 2 bases. There are 18 residues in the CDR3. The germline V gene encodes CDR1 LNHNV and CDR2 YYDKDF (reference sequence). CDR3 loop: CATSRDGLAGSTYNEQFF. In DNA form, the CDR3 reads TGTGCCACCAGCAGAGATGGGCTAGCGGGCTCCACCTACAATGAGCAGTTCTTC.

The V and J genes are TRBV19 and TRBJ2-2; 10 bases are a match to TRBD1. CDR1 and CDR2 (germline): LNHDA, SQIVND (reference sequence). The CDR3 loop spans 16 amino acids. After removal of 7 bases from V and 6 bases from J, the junction contained 11 bases not matched to a gene. The CDR3 DNA follows: TGTGCCAGTAACGCGTGGGACAGGGGTATGGCCGGGGAGCTGTTTTTT. Translating it yields CASNAWDRGMAGELFF. The full variable domain, with the rest looked up from reference TRBV19 and TRBJ2-2, is DGGITQSPKYLFRKEGQNVTLSCEQNLNHDAMYWYRQDPGQGLRLIYYSQIVNDFQKGDIAEGYSVSREKKESFPLTVTSAQKNPTAFYLCASNAWDRGMAGELFFGEGSRLTVL.

J is TRBJ2-2 and V is TRBV27, with a possible D match to TRBD1 (6 bases). The CDR3 runs to 17 residues. V lost 3 bases and J 6 bases, leaving 20 bases between the germline ends. Germline V gives CDR1 MNHEY, CDR2 SMNVEV (reference sequence). CDR3 sequence reads: CASSFPSLDRISGELFF. The CDR3 DNA reads TGTGCCAGCAGTTTTCCTTCCTTAGACAGGATCTCCGGGGAGCTGTTTTTT.

This chain joins TRBV25-1 and TRBJ1-4; no clear D. V lost 3 bases and J lost 8, with 13 bases in between. Germline V lookup: CDR1 MGHDK, CDR2 SYGVNS. This CDR3 is built from 14 residues. CDR3 in amino acids: CASSDEGGWEKLFF. The CDR3 nucleotides read TGTGCCAGCAGTGACGAGGGAGGGTGGGAAAAACTGTTTTTT.

In the case of this clone: Other DNA sequences in this sample translate to the same CDR3. The V and J genes are TRBV5-1 and TRBJ2-2; D unresolved. This CDR3 is built from 15 residues. CDR1 and CDR2 from the germline V gene are SGHRS and YFSETQ. V lost 0 bases and J lost 0, with 6 bases in between. This CDR3 reads CASSLGAANTGELFF. CDR3 bases: TGCGCCAGCAGCTTGGGCGCCGCGAACACCGGGGAGCTGTTTTTT.

The chain joins TRBV9 to TRBJ2-2; 12 bases match TRBD2. V shed 2 bases and J 0 bases; nucleotides not matched to a gene: 8. The CDR3 contains 19 residues. The germline V gene has CDR1 SGDLS and CDR2 YYNGEE. CDR3 sequence (DNA): TGTGCCAGCAGCGTCAAACCTAGCGGGAGGGCCGCGAACACCGGGGAGCTGTTTTTT. This gives the protein CASSVKPSGRAANTGELFF. Together with reference TRBV9 and TRBJ2-2, the CDR3 gives the full variable domain: DSGVTQTPKHLITATGQRVTLRCSPRSGDLSVYWYQQSLDQGLQFLIQYYNGEERAKGNILERFSAQQFPDLHSELNLSSLELGDSALYFCASSVKPSGRAANTGELFFGEGSRLTVL.

The chain uses TRBV20-1 and TRBJ2-7; perhaps TRBD1 as D (6 bases). The CDR3 is 14 amino acids. V was trimmed by 3 bases and J by 1 base, leaving 13 bases between them. CDR1 DFQATT and CDR2 SNEGSKA come from the germline V gene (reference sequence). CDR3 sequence reads: CSASFGTWSYEQYF. The CDR3 DNA sequence: TGCAGTGCTAGTTTTGGGACATGGTCCTACGAGCAGTACTTC.

The chain has TRBV30 and TRBJ2-7, with 10 nucleotides matching TRBD2. Losses at the gene ends were 3 bases for V and 5 bases for J; bases not matched to a gene: 10. Germline V gene lookup returns CDR1 GTSNPN and CDR2 SVGIG (reference sequence). The CDR3 has 15 amino acids. The CDR3 region is CAWSMGGTSVDEQYF. CDR3 in DNA: TGTGCCTGGAGCATGGGGGGGACTAGCGTCGACGAGCAGTACTTC.

The chain links TRBV12-3 or TRBV12-4 to TRBJ1-5; unclear D gene. CDR3 size: 12 residues. Trimming left V 6 bases short and J 3 bases short, with 6 bases between. The CDR3 nucleotides read TGTGCCAGCAGCAGGCCCAATCAGCCCCAGCATTTT. It encodes CASSRPNQPQHF.

The chain has TRBV2 and TRBJ1-5; weak D call: TRBD1 (5 bases). Trimming stripped 6 bases from V and 7 bases from J, with 13 bases between. Looked up from germline, CDR1 is SNHLY and CDR2 is FYNNEI. This CDR3 spans 13 amino acids. The CDR3 DNA reads as TGTGCCAGCAGAGGGGTTTTGGGACAGCCCCAGCATTTT. It translates to CASRGVLGQPQHF.

The chain uses TRBV19 and TRBJ1-3; D is perhaps TRBD1 (5 bases). CDR3 size: 16 residues. V lost 7 bases and J lost 4, with 20 bases in between. CDR1 is LNHDA, CDR2 SQIVND, per germline (reference sequence). The CDR3, as DNA: TGTGCCAGTACCCTAAATCTCAGGGCATCGGGAAACACCATATATTTT. It encodes CASTLNLRASGNTIYF. The full variable domain, completed using reference TRBV19 and TRBJ1-3, is DGGITQSPKYLFRKEGQNVTLSCEQNLNHDAMYWYRQDPGQGLRLIYYSQIVNDFQKGDIAEGYSVSREKKESFPLTVTSAQKNPTAFYLCASTLNLRASGNTIYFGEGSWLTVV.

J is TRBJ2-7 and V is TRBV28; D possibly corresponds to TRBD2 (6 bases). This CDR3 comprises 14 residues. Germline assignment: CDR1 MDHEN and CDR2 SYDVKM. The ends were cut back, 6 bases at V and 6 bases at J, with 18 bases in the middle. The CDR3 nucleotides read TGTGCCAGCAGGCAGGGCGGGACTCCCTTCGAGCAGTACTTC. The encoded protein is CASRQGGTPFEQYF.

In its sample, this clone was seen once. This rearrangement joins TRBV24-1 to TRBJ2-1; D is perhaps TRBD2 (7 bases). The CDR3 length is 16 residues. CDR1 and CDR2 (germline): KGHDR, SFDVKD. Trimming shortened V by 3 bases and J by 9 bases, and 20 bases separated the two germline ends. CDR3 DNA sequence: TGTGCCACCAGTGATACTACTCGGACTGGGGGGGCTGAGCAGTTCTTC. Its protein product is CATSDTTRTGGAEQFF.

As concerns this clone: One end of the junction varies from germline; a read error may be responsible. This chain connects TRBV10-3 to TRBJ1-3; possibly TRBD1 for D (5 bases). The CDR3 extends over 12 amino acids. The V gene's germline CDR1 is ENHRY and CDR2 SYGVKD. The CDR3 protein is CAISEPGTRTDF. The CDR3, as DNA: TGTGCCATCAGTGAGCCCGGGACTCGCACGGATTTT.

This chain connects TRBV6-5 to TRBJ1-4; TRBD1 is a possible D gene (5 bases). This CDR3 spans 11 amino acids. Germline V gene data show CDR1 as MNHEY and CDR2 as SVGAGI. Trimming removed 5 bases at V and 7 bases at J, with 5 bases between. In DNA form, the CDR3 reads TGTGCCAGCAGTCAGGGTGAAAAACTGTTTTTT. Translating gives CASSQGEKLFF.

V and J are TRBV9 and TRBJ2-1, with 12 bases aligning to TRBD2. The germline V gene encodes CDR1 SGDLS and CDR2 YYNGEE. The V gene end was trimmed by 4 bases and the J gene end by 9 bases; junction bases not matched to a gene: 11. The CDR3 sequence is 16 residues long. The CDR3 coding sequence is TGTGCCAGCAGCACCTGGACTAGCGGGGCTTCGAGTGAGCAGTTCTTC. Protein product: CASSTWTSGASSEQFF.